This is a list of T cell receptor beta chains from one sample in a study of T cell repertoires in cytomegalovirus infection. TCRdb redid the calling of the reads with MiXCR, one entry per CDR3 protein. The data show under 300,000 distinct CDR3 sequences, with about a sixth seen just once and 40% to 55% held by the top ten. Source material: CD8+ T cells from PBMCs. These TCRs come from a human donor in good health (CMV status not recorded). Some clones in this sample may be carry-over from other donors' samples. The CDR3 runs from the conserved cysteine through the conserved F or W. Fields, in order: clone size, D gene, V gene, CDR3 length, J gene, CDR3 DNA, CDR3 protein. The D gene is left open where the match is weak. Not all rows give a size; the values are once, few, many and, for expanded clones, a class.

size: .; D: .; V: TRBV19; length: 15; J: TRBJ2-7; DNA: TGTGCCAGTAGTATAGCCCGGGACCGAGTCTACGAGCAGTACTTC; CDR3: CASSIARDRVYEQYF
size: .; D: .; V: TRBV15; length: 13; J: TRBJ2-1; DNA: TGTGCCACCAGGCCCAGCTCCTACAATGAGCAGTTCTTC; CDR3: CATRPSSYNEQFF
size: .; D: .; V: TRBV12-3/TRBV12-4; length: 16; J: TRBJ1-3; DNA: TGTGCCAGCAGTTTTTCAGGCCCTCGTACTGGAAACACCATATATTTT; CDR3: CASSFSGPRTGNTIYF
size: many; D: .; V: TRBV7-2; length: 17; J: TRBJ1-3; DNA: TGTGCCAGCAGCCCTTCGGACCGATATAGCTCTGGAAACACCATATATTTT; CDR3: CASSPSDRYSSGNTIYF
size: many; D: .; V: TRBV7-2; length: 16; J: TRBJ1-2; DNA: TGTGCCAGCAGCTTAGTGGCAGGCGGGGGTAACTATGGCTACACCTTC; CDR3: CASSLVAGGGNYGYTF
size: many; D: .; V: TRBV7-8; length: 10; J: TRBJ2-1; DNA: TGTGCCAGCAGCCCGGGACCACAGTTCTTC; CDR3: CASSPGPQFF
size: many; D: .; V: TRBV7-6; length: 18; J: TRBJ2-7; DNA: TGTGCCAGCAGCTTACACCCTTTCACGGGACCTCGGGCCTACGAGCAGTACTTC; CDR3: CASSLHPFTGPRAYEQYF
size: .; D: .; V: TRBV2; length: 12; J: TRBJ2-7; DNA: TGTGCCGGCCGGGACCTATATTACGAGCAGTACTTC; CDR3: CAGRDLYYEQYF
size: many; D: TRBD1; V: TRBV11-2; length: 16; J: TRBJ2-7; DNA: TGTGCCAGCAGCTCGCAGGGGGCCAGGCGTACTTACGAGCAGTACTTC; CDR3: CASSSQGARRTYEQYF
size: .; D: .; V: TRBV2; length: 14; J: TRBJ2-1; DNA: TGTGCCAGTAAAGGTTCCCGCTCCTACAATGAGCAGTTCTTC; CDR3: CASKGSRSYNEQFF
size: few; D: .; V: TRBV4-1; length: 15; J: TRBJ1-2; DNA: TGCGCCAGCAGCCAAGTGAGTGGGGCTAACTATGGCTACACCTTC; CDR3: CASSQVSGANYGYTF
size: .; D: TRBD1; V: TRBV12-3/TRBV12-4; length: 15; J: TRBJ1-2; DNA: TGTGCCAGCAGTCGTGGACAGGCTCTGAACTATGGCTACACCTTC; CDR3: CASSRGQALNYGYTF
size: .; D: .; V: TRBV5-4; length: 13; J: TRBJ2-2; DNA: TGTGCCAGCAGCACAGGGAACACCGGGGAGCTGTTTTTT; CDR3: CASSTGNTGELFF
size: many; D: .; V: TRBV6-1; length: 14; J: TRBJ2-3; DNA: TGTGCCAGCAGGACATGGACTACCCCAGATACGCAGTATTTT; CDR3: CASRTWTTPDTQYF
size: few; D: TRBD2; V: TRBV7-2; length: 16; J: TRBJ2-2; DNA: TGTGCCAGCAGCCCGTGGACTAGCGGGGGGTCCGGGGAGCTGTTTTTT; CDR3: CASSPWTSGGSGELFF
size: .; D: .; V: TRBV7-9; length: 16; J: TRBJ1-1; DNA: TGTGCCAGCAGCTTATGGGTCGGGGGCGCGCACACTGAAGCTTTCTTT; CDR3: CASSLWVGGAHTEAFF
size: few; D: TRBD1; V: TRBV18; length: 14; J: TRBJ1-1; DNA: TGTGCCAGCTCGCGTACAGGGGTGAACACTGAAGCTTTCTTT; CDR3: CASSRTGVNTEAFF
size: many; D: .; V: TRBV20-1; length: 15; J: TRBJ1-1; DNA: TGCAGTGCTAGACCTCAGGGATCTTGGAACACTGAAGCTTTCTTT; CDR3: CSARPQGSWNTEAFF
size: few; D: TRBD1; V: TRBV19; length: 15; J: TRBJ1-5; DNA: TGTGCCAGTAGTATCTGGACAGGGAATAATCAGCCCCAGCATTTT; CDR3: CASSIWTGNNQPQHF
size: many; D: .; V: TRBV7-9; length: 15; J: TRBJ2-5; DNA: TGTGCCAGCAGCTTAGGAGGTGGACCAAAAGAGACCCAGTACTTC; CDR3: CASSLGGGPKETQYF
size: few; D: TRBD2; V: TRBV19; length: 15; J: TRBJ2-5; DNA: TGTGCCAGTAGTATGGCGGGGGGGCCCCGAGAGACCCAGTACTTC; CDR3: CASSMAGGPRETQYF
size: .; D: .; V: TRBV19; length: 14; J: TRBJ1-5; DNA: TGTGCCAGTAGTATTTCCAGGGAGGTTCAGCCCCAGCATTTT; CDR3: CASSISREVQPQHF
size: many; D: TRBD1; V: TRBV6-5; length: 12; J: TRBJ1-2; DNA: TGTGCCAGCAGTCAAGGGGGCCGTGGCTACACCTTC; CDR3: CASSQGGRGYTF
size: few; D: .; V: TRBV11-2; length: 15; J: TRBJ2-6; DNA: TGTGCCAGCAGCTTGGGGGCGATGGGGGCCAACGTCCTGACTTTC; CDR3: CASSLGAMGANVLTF
size: few; D: .; V: TRBV12-3/TRBV12-4; length: 16; J: TRBJ1-1; DNA: TGTGCCAGCAGCCCAACCGATCCGGGGCCTGGCACTGAAGCTTTCTTT; CDR3: CASSPTDPGPGTEAFF
size: .; D: .; V: TRBV29-1; length: 11; J: TRBJ1-1; DNA: TGCAGCGTTGGACAGTACACTGAAGCTTTCTTT; CDR3: CSVGQYTEAFF
size: few; D: .; V: TRBV7-2; length: 15; J: TRBJ2-2; DNA: TGTGCCAGCAGCTTACACCGTCGAGACACCGGGGAGCTGTTTTTT; CDR3: CASSLHRRDTGELFF
size: few; D: .; V: TRBV7-6; length: 11; J: TRBJ1-2; DNA: TGTGCCAGCAGCCCCCTTCAGGGCTACACCTTC; CDR3: CASSPLQGYTF
size: .; D: .; V: TRBV28; length: 14; J: TRBJ2-5; DNA: TGTGCCAGCAGTTTATCCAGGGGACCGGAGACCCAGTACTTC; CDR3: CASSLSRGPETQYF
size: few; D: .; V: TRBV6-6; length: 14; J: TRBJ1-1; DNA: TGTGCCAGCAGTTCCAACAGGGCGAACACTGAAGCTTTCTTT; CDR3: CASSSNRANTEAFF
size: many; D: .; V: TRBV11-2; length: 14; J: TRBJ2-1; DNA: TGTGCCAGCAAAGGCTTTTGGGGCGACAATGAGCAGTTCTTC; CDR3: CASKGFWGDNEQFF
size: many; D: .; V: TRBV28; length: 13; J: TRBJ2-3; DNA: TGTGCCAGCAGTTTCTCCGGCAGAGATACGCAGTATTTT; CDR3: CASSFSGRDTQYF
size: .; D: .; V: TRBV20-1; length: 15; J: TRBJ1-1; DNA: TGCAGTGCTAGGGACGAGATCCGGACAGCCCTTGAAGCTTTCTTT; CDR3: CSARDEIRTALEAFF